This TCR beta chain was found in a study of CXCR3-negative and CXCR3-positive naive CD8 T cells. The TRB cDNA libraries were prepared by 5' RACE with UMI labels. TCRdb derives one entry per CDR3 protein from the 5' RACE reads, leaving out DNA. Here the sample table reports 90,000 to 95,000 distinct CDR3 sequences. The CDR3 runs to 20 residues. Looked up from germline, CDR1 is SEHNR and CDR2 is FQNEAQ (reference sequence). The receptor was derived from a human donor in good health. Some clones in this sample may be carry-over from other donors' samples. Sequenced input: naive CXCR3- CD8+ T cells from blood. Subset here: CD45RO-CCR7+CD27+CD95- naive CD8+ T cells lacking CXCR3 (TNR3-). V is TRBV7-9 and J is TRBJ1-1; the D call of TRBD1 rests on TCRdb alone, since no DNA is present to check it. This CDR3 reads CASSTTAWSDKTLGDTEAFF.